Presented here are 2 T cell receptor beta chains from one specimen sequenced in a study of T cell responses to AZD1222 COVID-19 vaccine. TCRdb keeps only in-frame clones here, not all; method: immunoSEQ multiplex PCR. The sample has approximately 160,000 clones, around 93% seen once; the top ten hold approximately 4.8%. The sample here was peripheral blood, taken on day 0 of AZD1222 vaccination. The receptors stem from an adult in good health.

V gene TRBV11-2 combines with J gene TRBJ1-5; D perhaps matches TRBD1 (5 bases). The germline V gene encodes CDR1 SGHAT and CDR2 FQNNGV. CDR3 length equals 13 residues. Trimming shortened V by 5 bases and J by 6 bases, and 11 bases separated the two germline ends. The CDR3 protein is CASSPGGGQPQHF. The CDR3 nucleotides are TGTGCCAGCAGCCCCGGGGGAGGTCAGCCCCAGCATTTT.

The chain couples TRBV7-2 to TRBJ1-5; maybe TRBD1 (6 bases). The germline V and J ends were trimmed by 3 bases and 4 bases, with 7 bases remaining between them. CDR1 SGHTA and CDR2 FQGNSA come from the germline V gene. CDR3 size: 13 residues. Here the CDR3 DNA reads TGTGCCAGCAGCTTTGGACAGAATCAGCCCCAGCATTTT. It encodes CASSFGQNQPQHF. Supplemented by reference TRBV7-2 and TRBJ1-5, the full variable domain reads GAGVSQSPSNKVTEKGKDVELRCDPISGHTALYWYRQSLGQGLEFLIYFQGNSAPDKSGLPSDRFSAERTGGSVSTLTIQRTQQEDSAVYLCASSFGQNQPQHFGDGTRLSIL.